This is a list of T cell receptor beta chains from one sample in a study of T cell changes during pregnancy in multiple sclerosis. Sequencing was performed with immunoSEQ multiplex PCR; in TCRdb, only in-frame clones are kept and a portion is missing. The table has tens of thousands of clones, roughly 90% seen once. Sample: peripheral blood, taken in the second trimester of pregnancy. These receptors were taken from a female donor with multiple sclerosis, enrolled in a pregnancy study. Each CDR3 is given with its conserved first and last residue. D genes are given only for firm matches. Only some rows state a clone size, as once, few, many or a class for expanded clones.

size	J	D	V	CDR3	DNA
NA	TRBJ2-2	NA	TRBV9	CASSFRDIHFPGNTGELFF	TGTGCCAGCAGCTTCCGGGACATTCACTTCCCGGGGAACACCGGGGAGCTGTTTTTT
NA	TRBJ1-2	TRBD1	TRBV6-1	CASRQQGRYGYTF	TGTGCCAGCAGGCAACAGGGGAGGTATGGCTACACCTTC
NA	TRBJ1-5	NA	TRBV19	CASSIGLGDMDNQPQHF	TGTGCCAGTAGTATAGGATTGGGGGACATGGACAATCAGCCCCAGCATTTT
NA	TRBJ1-1	TRBD1	TRBV13	CASSYGQATEAFF	TGTGCCAGCAGCTACGGACAGGCCACTGAAGCTTTCTTT
NA	TRBJ2-5	TRBD2	TRBV5-4	CASSPASGVQETQYF	TGTGCCAGCAGCCCGGCCAGCGGGGTCCAAGAGACCCAGTACTTC
NA	TRBJ2-7	TRBD2	TRBV2	CASLRGGSGQYF	TGTGCCAGCCTTCGGGGGGGCAGCGGGCAGTACTTC
NA	TRBJ2-7	TRBD2	TRBV7-9	CASSRFGGSSYEQYF	TGTGCCAGCAGCCGATTCGGGGGGTCATCCTACGAGCAGTACTTC
NA	TRBJ1-3	NA	TRBV5-1	CASSLGSGSGNTIYF	TGCGCCAGCAGCTTGGGGTCAGGGTCTGGAAACACCATATATTTT
NA	TRBJ2-3	NA	TRBV5-4	CASSGRGVTDTQYF	TGTGCCAGCAGCGGCAGGGGCGTCACAGATACGCAGTATTTT
NA	TRBJ1-6	TRBD1	TRBV6-5	CASSYGTGAYSPLHF	TGTGCCAGCAGTTACGGCACAGGGGCATATTCACCCCTCCACTTT
once	TRBJ2-7	TRBD2	TRBV5-1	CASSLASGGPYYEQYF	TGCGCCAGCAGCTTGGCTAGCGGGGGGCCCTACTACGAGCAGTACTTC
NA	TRBJ2-3	TRBD2	TRBV6-1	CASSERRLAGGRDTQYF	TGTGCCAGCAGTGAACGCCGACTAGCGGGGGGGCGTGATACGCAGTATTTT
NA	TRBJ1-6	NA	TRBV5-1	CASSYLRAGNNSPLHF	TGCGCCAGCAGCTACCTCAGGGCCGGAAATAATTCACCCCTCCACTTT
few	TRBJ1-2	NA	TRBV19	CASSAEGYTF	TGTGCCAGTAGTGCAGAAGGCTACACCTTC
NA	TRBJ2-3	TRBD1	TRBV29-1	CSGHQGADTQYF	TGCAGCGGCCATCAGGGGGCAGATACGCAGTATTTT
NA	TRBJ2-7	NA	TRBV20-1	CSASPSYEQYF	TGCAGTGCTAGTCCCAGCTACGAGCAGTACTTC
NA	TRBJ1-3	NA	TRBV5-1	CASSLAGTTSGNTIYF	TGCGCCAGCAGCTTGGCCGGGACAACCTCTGGAAACACCATATATTTT
NA	TRBJ1-6	NA	TRBV2	CAVRTAANSPLHF	TGTGCCGTAAGGACAGCCGCTAATTCACCCCTCCACTTT
NA	TRBJ2-3	NA	TRBV9	CASSVAPTDTQYF	TGTGCCAGCAGCGTAGCTCCCACAGATACGCAGTATTTT
few	TRBJ1-5	TRBD1	TRBV30	CAWSPGQWGQPQHF	TGTGCCTGGAGTCCGGGACAGTGGGGCCAGCCCCAGCATTTT
NA	TRBJ2-5	NA	TRBV4-1	CASSQDLVQKTQYF	TGCGCCAGCAGCCAAGATTTAGTGCAAAAGACCCAGTACTTC
NA	TRBJ1-4	NA	TRBV7-2	CASSPGRQGELFF	TGTGCCAGCAGCCCAGGGCGGCAGGGTGAACTGTTTTTT
NA	TRBJ2-1	NA	TRBV7-2	CASSRVWEQFF	TGTGCCAGCAGCCGCGTCTGGGAGCAGTTCTTC
once	TRBJ1-1	NA	TRBV28	CASSLWAGASEAFF	TGTGCCAGCAGTTTATGGGCAGGGGCCTCTGAAGCTTTCTTT
NA	TRBJ1-1	TRBD1	TRBV2	CAIRQGWARNTEAFF	TGTGCCATCAGACAGGGGTGGGCCCGGAACACTGAAGCTTTCTTT
NA	TRBJ1-2	NA	TRBV7-8	CASSYLSGYGYTF	TGTGCCAGCAGCTACTTATCAGGGTATGGCTACACCTTC
NA	TRBJ1-2	NA	TRBV10-3	CAISESVQGGSYGYTF	TGTGCCATCAGTGAGTCGGTACAGGGTGGAAGCTATGGCTACACCTTC
NA	TRBJ2-7	TRBD1	TRBV4-1	CASSYRDSLFYEQYF	TGCGCCAGCAGCTACCGGGACAGTCTTTTCTACGAGCAGTACTTC
NA	TRBJ2-7	TRBD2	TRBV18	CASSLTGGGSYEQYF	TGTGCCAGCTCCCTGACTGGGGGAGGGTCCTACGAGCAGTACTTC
NA	TRBJ2-1	NA	TRBV29-1	CSVPYPTSPSYNEQFF	TGCAGCGTCCCTTACCCGACTTCCCCTTCCTACAATGAGCAGTTCTTC
NA	TRBJ1-2	NA	TRBV7-2	CASSLYRAEVYGYTF	TGTGCCAGCAGCTTATACAGGGCCGAAGTCTATGGCTACACCTTC
NA	TRBJ2-3	NA	TRBV19	CASSPLVTDTQYF	TGTGCCAGTAGCCCACTAGTAACAGATACGCAGTATTTT
once	TRBJ2-1	NA	TRBV29-1	CSVILGVASYNEQFF	TGCAGCGTCATACTCGGGGTGGCTTCCTACAATGAGCAGTTCTTC
NA	TRBJ2-1	NA	TRBV4-1	CASSQEREDDEQFF	TGCGCCAGCAGCCAAGAGAGGGAGGACGATGAGCAGTTCTTC
NA	TRBJ2-5	NA	TRBV11-2	CASSSLDYQETQYF	TGTGCCAGCAGCTCCCTAGACTACCAAGAGACCCAGTACTTC
NA	TRBJ1-6	TRBD1	TRBV7-8	CASSLRGLPGNSPLHF	TGTGCCAGCAGCTTGAGGGGGCTTCCGGGTAATTCACCCCTCCACTTT
NA	TRBJ1-5	NA	TRBV27	CASSFQRGGQPQHF	TGTGCCAGCAGTTTCCAAAGGGGAGGTCAGCCCCAGCATTTT
NA	TRBJ2-3	TRBD1	TRBV11-3	CASSPGQGGDTQYF	TGTGCCAGCAGCCCCGGACAGGGAGGAGATACGCAGTATTTT
NA	TRBJ2-7	TRBD1	TRBV9	CASSTGQGISYEQYF	TGTGCCAGCAGCACGGGACAGGGGATCTCCTACGAGCAGTACTTC
NA	TRBJ2-5	TRBD1	TRBV7-9	CASSPYDRGQTQYF	TGTGCCAGCAGCCCTTATGACAGGGGACAGACCCAGTACTTC
NA	TRBJ1-3	NA	TRBV30	CALQISGNTIYF	TGTGCCTTACAGATCTCTGGAAACACCATATATTTT
NA	TRBJ1-4	NA	TRBV5-6	CASSSDKAYNEKLFF	TGTGCCAGCAGCTCGGACAAGGCCTATAATGAAAAACTGTTTTTT
NA	TRBJ1-6	NA	TRBV5-1	CASSPTPFSSYNSPLHF	TGCGCCAGCAGCCCAACCCCCTTCAGCTCCTATAATTCACCCCTCCACTTT
NA	TRBJ1-5	NA	TRBV5-1	CASSLIPGQPQHF	TGCGCCAGCAGCTTAATCCCGGGACAGCCCCAGCATTTT
NA	TRBJ1-4	NA	TRBV28	CASSFGGIRSIEKLFF	TGTGCCAGCAGTTTCGGGGGGATACGTTCAATTGAAAAACTGTTTTTT
NA	TRBJ2-1	TRBD2	TRBV2	CARESGGGARNEQFF	TGTGCCAGGGAATCTGGCGGGGGGGCCAGGAATGAGCAGTTCTTC
NA	TRBJ1-4	NA	TRBV11-2	CASSLEEAYNEKLFF	TGTGCCAGCAGCTTAGAGGAGGCGTATAATGAAAAACTGTTTTTT
NA	TRBJ2-7	TRBD2	TRBV28	CASSTLSGGPPYEQYF	TGTGCCAGCAGTACCCTAAGCGGGGGGCCCCCCTACGAGCAGTACTTC
NA	TRBJ1-2	NA	TRBV4-3	CASSQAIAGVDYGYTF	TGCGCCAGCAGCCAAGCTATTGCAGGGGTGGACTATGGCTACACCTTC
NA	TRBJ1-6	TRBD1	TRBV14	CASSQPGTGTSPLHF	TGTGCCAGCAGCCAACCCGGGACAGGGACCTCACCCCTCCACTTT
NA	TRBJ1-1	NA	TRBV5-1	CASSLDANGNTEAFF	TGCGCCAGCAGCTTGGATGCAAACGGGAACACTGAAGCTTTCTTT
NA	TRBJ1-6	NA	TRBV27	CASSALQGLGNSPLHF	TGTGCCAGCAGTGCCTTACAGGGTCTCGGTAATTCACCCCTCCACTTT
NA	TRBJ1-1	TRBD1	TRBV7-3	CASSLAGTGNTEAFF	TGTGCCAGCAGCTTAGCCGGGACAGGGAACACTGAAGCTTTCTTT
NA	TRBJ1-6	NA	TRBV11-1	CASSFNIGGNSPLHF	TGTGCCAGCAGCTTCAATATCGGGGGGAATTCACCCCTCCACTTT
NA	TRBJ2-7	TRBD1	TRBV11-1	CASRQTGVEQYF	TGTGCCAGCAGACAAACAGGGGTCGAGCAGTACTTC
NA	TRBJ1-2	TRBD1	TRBV6-1	CASRTGLANYGYTF	TGTGCCAGCAGGACAGGGCTAGCTAACTATGGCTACACCTTC
NA	TRBJ2-7	TRBD1	TRBV5-1	CASRRTGGSSYEQYF	TGCGCCAGCAGACGGACAGGGGGGAGCTCCTACGAGCAGTACTTC
NA	TRBJ2-7	NA	TRBV20-1	CSAQGHYEQYF	TGCAGTGCCCAGGGACACTACGAGCAGTACTTC
NA	TRBJ2-5	NA	TRBV9	CASSLSSGETQYF	TGTGCCAGTTCATTGTCTTCCGGGGAGACCCAGTACTTC